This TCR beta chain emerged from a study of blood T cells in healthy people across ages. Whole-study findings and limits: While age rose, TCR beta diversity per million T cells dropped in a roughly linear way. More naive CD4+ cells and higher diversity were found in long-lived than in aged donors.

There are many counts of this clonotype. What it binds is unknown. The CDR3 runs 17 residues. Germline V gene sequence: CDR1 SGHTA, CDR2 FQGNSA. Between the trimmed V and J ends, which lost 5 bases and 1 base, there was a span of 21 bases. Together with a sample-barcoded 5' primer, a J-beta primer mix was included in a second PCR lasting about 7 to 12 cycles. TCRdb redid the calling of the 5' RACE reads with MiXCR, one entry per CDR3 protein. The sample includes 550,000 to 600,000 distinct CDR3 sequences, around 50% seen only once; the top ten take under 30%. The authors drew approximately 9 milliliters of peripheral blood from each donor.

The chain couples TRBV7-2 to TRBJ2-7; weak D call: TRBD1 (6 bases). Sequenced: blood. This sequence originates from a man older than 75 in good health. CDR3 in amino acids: CASSLSLGYRVSYEQYF. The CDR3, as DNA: TGTGCCAGCAGCCTTAGCCTAGGTTACAGGGTTTCCTACGAGCAGTACTTC. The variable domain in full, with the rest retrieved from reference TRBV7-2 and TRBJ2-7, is GAGVSQSPSNKVTEKGKDVELRCDPISGHTALYWYRQSLGQGLEFLIYFQGNSAPDKSGLPSDRFSAERTGGSVSTLTIQRTQQEDSAVYLCASSLSLGYRVSYEQYFGPGTRLTVT.